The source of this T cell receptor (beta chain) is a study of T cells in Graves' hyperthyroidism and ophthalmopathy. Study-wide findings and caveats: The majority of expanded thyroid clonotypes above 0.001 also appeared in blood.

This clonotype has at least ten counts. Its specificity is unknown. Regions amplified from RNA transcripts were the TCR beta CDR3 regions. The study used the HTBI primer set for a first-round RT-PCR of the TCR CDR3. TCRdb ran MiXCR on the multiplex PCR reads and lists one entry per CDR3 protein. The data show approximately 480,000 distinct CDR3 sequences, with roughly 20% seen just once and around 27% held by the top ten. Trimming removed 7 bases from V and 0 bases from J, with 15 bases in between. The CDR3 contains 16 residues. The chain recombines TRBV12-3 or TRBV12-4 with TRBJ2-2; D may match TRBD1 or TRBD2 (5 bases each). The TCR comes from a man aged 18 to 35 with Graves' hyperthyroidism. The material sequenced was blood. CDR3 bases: TGTGCCAGCACCCCCTTTGGGGGACCGAACACCGGGGAGCTGTTTTTT. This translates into CASTPFGGPNTGELFF.